The clone carrying this TCR beta chain was counted once. The sample belongs to a study of blood T cell repertoires in COVID-19. Across the study: Samples taken during acute and convalescent COVID-19 were collected in the United States, Italy and Spain. PBMCs, B-cell-depleted T cells, or T cells were the source of the cDNA or gDNA that made up the material.

Germline CDR1 is LGHNA and CDR2 is YNFKEQ. This CDR3 is 20 amino acids long. J lost 0 bases, V lost 0 bases, and 7 bases had no gene match. Original analysis: Quantification of nucleated cells was approximated via reference gene primer amplification. Profiled with immunoSEQ multiplex PCR; TCRdb holds only in-frame clones, not every one. Clone size and the V and J calls come from that table; the DNA yielded D and trimming. The sample holds around 200,000 clones, approximately 79% seen once. Sequencing was done on a sample of peripheral blood. The chain carries TRBV4-2 and TRBJ2-6; 11 nucleotides agree with TRBD2. The TCR originated in a man aged 50 to 59 who had recovered from COVID-19. The CDR3 nucleotides read TGTGCCAGCAGCCAAGATCAGGGGACTAGCGGACTCTCTGGGGCCAACGTCCTGACTTTC. Amino acid sequence: CASSQDQGTSGLSGANVLTF.